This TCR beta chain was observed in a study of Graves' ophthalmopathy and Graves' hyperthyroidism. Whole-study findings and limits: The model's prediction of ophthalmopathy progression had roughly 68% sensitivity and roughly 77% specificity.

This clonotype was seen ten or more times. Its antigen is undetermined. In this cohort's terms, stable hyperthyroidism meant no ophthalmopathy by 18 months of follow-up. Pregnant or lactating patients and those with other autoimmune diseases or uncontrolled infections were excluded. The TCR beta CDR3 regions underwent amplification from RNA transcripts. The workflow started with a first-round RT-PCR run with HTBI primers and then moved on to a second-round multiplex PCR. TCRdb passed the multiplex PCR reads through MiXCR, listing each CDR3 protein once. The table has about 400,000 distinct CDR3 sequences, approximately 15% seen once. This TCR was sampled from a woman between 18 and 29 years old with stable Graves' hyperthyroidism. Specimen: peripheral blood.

CDR3 DNA sequence: TGTGCCAGCAGTCCAATAGGGGGGGACTGGGGCACTGAAGCTTTCTTT. Translating gives CASSPIGGDWGTEAFF. V is TRBV12-3 or TRBV12-4 and J is TRBJ1-1; D is possibly TRBD1 (6 bases). V was shortened by 5 bases and J by 4 bases, with 20 bases between the two germline ends. This CDR3 has 16 residues.